The 5 T cell receptor beta chains listed next were all sequenced from one sample in a study of Ad26.COV2.S vaccination and SARS-CoV-2 variants. Data came from immunoSEQ multiplex PCR; TCRdb stores just in-frame clones and leaves some out. The sample has roughly 300,000 clones; approximately 90% are singletons. Treatment of the sample: around 19 received Ad26.COV2.S at low or high dose, single or two shots; roughly five received placebo; per-sample allocation not given. Collection of the samples took place on day 63 after the first injection of vaccine or placebo. Specimen: peripheral blood, collected in a trial of Ad26.COV2.S vaccine versus placebo. These receptor sequences come from a person aged 18-60 years who received the Ad26.COV2.S COVID-19 vaccine or a placebo.

Only a few counts were recorded for this clone. The chain is built from TRBV6-5 and TRBJ1-1; D is uncertain. The CDR3 sequence is 15 residues long. V was trimmed by 2 bases and J by 6 bases, leaving 16 bases between them. Germline V gene sequence: CDR1 MNHEY, CDR2 SVGAGI. The CDR3 region has the DNA TGTGCCAGCAGTTACGGGCTCGGGAGTACTTCTGAAGCTTTCTTT. As protein: CASSYGLGSTSEAFF.

V usage is TRBV6-1 and J usage is TRBJ2-5; perhaps TRBD2 as D (5 bases). Germline values: CDR1 MNHNS, CDR2 SASEGT. This CDR3 spans 15 amino acids. The V end lost 1 base, the J end lost 5 bases, and 14 bases lay between the germline ends. The CDR3 sequence: CASSEVGKTGETQYF. For the CDR3, the DNA is TGTGCCAGCAGTGAAGTTGGGAAAACGGGGGAGACCCAGTACTTC.

The chain couples TRBV28 to TRBJ1-5; 8 nucleotides agree with TRBD1. CDR3 length: 14 residues. With 6 bases clipped from V and 5 bases from J, the junction kept 6 bases outside the gene matches. The germline gives CDR1 MDHEN, CDR2 SYDVKM. CDR3 residues: CASRGDRGDQPQHF. In nucleotides, the CDR3 is TGTGCCAGCAGGGGAGACAGGGGTGATCAGCCCCAGCATTTT.

This sequence joins TRBV29-1 and TRBJ1-2, with D uncertain. The CDR3 runs 12 residues. Germline lookup yields CDR1 SQVTM and CDR2 ANQGSEA. Trimming cost V 1 base and J 6 bases, with 9 bases left between them. CDR3 loop: CSVEVTLDGYTF. In DNA, the CDR3 is TGCAGCGTTGAAGTCACCTTAGATGGCTACACCTTC.

This clone was detected only a few times. The V and J genes are TRBV2 and TRBJ2-3; TRBD2 aligns across 11 bases. Germline-derived CDR1 and CDR2 are SNHLY and FYNNEI. V trimming: 9 bases; J trimming: 1 base; junction bases outside the gene matches: 3. The CDR3 consists of 14 residues. The CDR3 DNA follows: TGTGCCAGACAACTAGCGGGGGGCACAGATACGCAGTATTTT. Its translation: CARQLAGGTDTQYF.